What follows are 29 T cell receptor beta chains derived from one specimen sequenced in a study of blood T cell repertoires in COVID-19. Profiled with immunoSEQ multiplex PCR; TCRdb holds only in-frame clones, not every one. This table holds 40,000 to 60,000 clones, around 85% found once. Sequenced material: peripheral blood. The receptors stem from a human donor in a cohort sampled during active COVID-19.

In nucleotides, the CDR3 is TGTGCCAGCAGCGCTCAACAGAACTACGAGCAGTACTTC. Protein sequence: CASSAQQNYEQYF. V is TRBV9 and J is TRBJ2-7; D call uncertain. The CDR3 is 13 residues long. Per the germline V gene, CDR1 is SGDLS and CDR2 is YYNGEE. V lost 3 bases to trimming and J lost 3 bases, with 10 bases between them. The variable domain in full, with the rest retrieved from reference TRBV9 and TRBJ2-7, is DSGVTQTPKHLITATGQRVTLRCSPRSGDLSVYWYQQSLDQGLQFLIQYYNGEERAKGNILERFSAQQFPDLHSELNLSSLELGDSALYFCASSAQQNYEQYFGPGTRLTVT.

The CDR3 bases are TGTGCCAGCAGTGAATATTCTAGCGCCTCCTACGAGCAGTACTTC. Amino acid sequence: CASSEYSSASYEQYF. This sequence joins TRBV25-1 and TRBJ2-7; weak D call: TRBD2 (6 bases). The CDR3 consists of 15 residues. Trimming shortened V by 0 bases and J by 0 bases, and 9 bases separated the two germline ends. Germline V gene data show CDR1 as MGHDK and CDR2 as SYGVNS.

This rearrangement joins TRBV19 to TRBJ2-2; tentatively, D is TRBD2 (5 bases). Germline V gives CDR1 LNHDA, CDR2 SQIVND (reference sequence). V lost 4 bases to trimming and J lost 5 bases, with 17 bases between them. This CDR3 is built from 16 residues. The CDR3 here is CASSTYPSGITGELFF. CDR3 nucleotide sequence: TGTGCCAGTAGTACATATCCCTCGGGGATTACCGGGGAGCTGTTTTTT.

The chain employs TRBV18 and TRBJ2-6, with D possibly matching TRBD1 (6 bases). The CDR3 is made up of 19 amino acids. CDR1 KGHSH and CDR2 LQKENI come from the germline V gene. V was trimmed by 2 bases and J by 4 bases, leaving 21 bases between them. For the CDR3, the DNA is TGTGCCAGCTCACCAACAATTGGCACAGGGAGAACCGGGGCCAACGTCCTGACTTTC. It is translated as CASSPTIGTGRTGANVLTF.

This chain uses TRBV28 with TRBJ2-7, with 9 bases identical to TRBD1. V lost 5 bases to trimming and J lost 2 bases; unmatched junction nucleotides: 7. The CDR3 has 15 amino acids. CDR1 MDHEN and CDR2 SYDVKM come from the germline V gene. The CDR3, as DNA: TGTGCCAGCAGTGCAGGGGGGACAGGGCCCTACGAGCAGTACTTC. Translated: CASSAGGTGPYEQYF.

The gene calls are TRBV3-1 (or the pseudogene TRBV3-2) and TRBJ1-1; 7 bases map to TRBD1. The CDR3 has 17 amino acids. Germline CDR1 reads LGHDT; CDR2 reads YNNKEL (reference sequence). Trimming removed 3 bases from V and 0 bases from J; junction bases left unmatched: 10. The CDR3 DNA follows: TGTGCCAGCAGCCAGAGGGGGCAGGGCATTATGAACACTGAAGCTTTCTTT. Translating gives CASSQRGQGIMNTEAFF.

The rearrangement links TRBV29-1 to TRBJ2-5, with D maybe TRBD2 (5 bases). V was clipped by 7 bases and J by 0 bases, with 9 bases between them. CDR3 length equals 12 residues. Per germline, CDR1 SQVTM and CDR2 ANQGSEA. CDR3 sequence reads: CSALDYQETQYF. In DNA, the CDR3 is TGCAGCGCCCTGGACTACCAAGAGACCCAGTACTTC. Drawing the rest from reference TRBV29-1 and TRBJ2-5, the complete variable domain is SAVISQKPSRDICQRGTSLTIQCQVDSQVTMMFWYRQQPGQSLTLIATANQGSEATYESGFVIDKFPISRPNLTFSTLTVSNMSPEDSSIYLCSALDYQETQYFGPGTRLLVL.

This clone came up once. The chain links TRBV6-4 to TRBJ1-6; TRBD1 aligns across 8 bases. This CDR3 has 13 residues. J was trimmed by 7 bases and V by 8 bases; bases with no gene match: 4. Germline lookup yields CDR1 MRHNA and CDR2 SNTAGT. The CDR3 sequence is CASSGGENSPLHF. The CDR3 nucleotides are TGTGCCAGCTCAGGGGGCGAGAATTCACCCCTCCACTTT.

The chain carries TRBV7-8 and TRBJ1-1, with 8 bases identical to TRBD1. CDR3 length: 14 amino acids. V shed 4 bases and J 5 bases; nucleotides not matched to a gene: 6. The germline V gene has CDR1 SGHVS and CDR2 FQNEAQ. CDR3 in DNA: TGTGCCAGCAGCTCAGGACAGGGTAGGACTGAAGCTTTCTTT. It translates to CASSSGQGRTEAFF.

The chain links TRBV11-1 to TRBJ2-3; D might be TRBD1 (6 bases). The CDR3 spans 15 residues. Trimming removed 6 bases at V and 2 bases at J, with 15 bases between. The germline V gene encodes CDR1 SGHAT and CDR2 FQDESV (reference sequence). DNA of the CDR3: TGTGCCAGCAGACCTAGAGGGGACAACACAGATACGCAGTATTTT. Its protein is CASRPRGDNTDTQYF. The whole variable domain, remainder taken from reference TRBV11-1 and TRBJ2-3, is EAEVAQSPRYKITEKSQAVAFWCDPISGHATLYWYRQILGQGPELLVQFQDESVVDDSQLPKDRFSAERLKGVDSTLKIQPAELGDSAMYLCASRPRGDNTDTQYFGPGTRLTVL.

The chain couples TRBV4-1 to TRBJ2-7; 11 nucleotides agree with TRBD1. The CDR3 runs 14 residues. Per the germline V gene, CDR1 is MGHRA and CDR2 is YSYEKL. With 6 bases clipped from V and 3 bases from J, the junction kept 4 bases outside the gene matches. Written as DNA, the CDR3 is TGCGCCAGCAGTCGGGACAGGGGGATCTACGAGCAGTACTTC. Translated, it gives CASSRDRGIYEQYF.

The rearrangement links TRBV19 to TRBJ2-5; 8 nucleotides agree with TRBD2. After removal of 1 base from V and 1 base from J, the junction contained 8 bases not matched to a gene. The CDR3 is made up of 17 amino acids. Germline loops: CDR1 LNHDA, CDR2 SQIVND (reference sequence). CDR3 in DNA: TGTGCCAGTAGTATAGGGGGGCTAGCGGGCGCCCAAGAGACCCAGTACTTC. This sequence encodes CASSIGGLAGAQETQYF.

This chain joins TRBV28 and TRBJ2-5; 8 bases line up with TRBD2. This CDR3 is 13 amino acids long. Germline V lookup: CDR1 MDHEN, CDR2 SYDVKM. V shed 10 bases and J 6 bases; nucleotides not matched to a gene: 10. CDR3 DNA sequence: TGTGCCACCCGGACTAGCTCGCTGCAGACCCAGTACTTC. It codes for CATRTSSLQTQYF.

This chain joins TRBV18 and TRBJ2-3, with TRBD1 matching 12 bases. V trimming: 1 base; J trimming: 0 bases; junction bases outside the gene matches: 5. The germline V gene encodes CDR1 KGHSH and CDR2 LQKENI. This CDR3 contains 18 residues. DNA of the CDR3: TGTGCCAGCTCACCACGCGGGACAGGGGGCGCGAGCACAGATACGCAGTATTTT. Its protein is CASSPRGTGGASTDTQYF.

V gene TRBV7-6 combines with J gene TRBJ2-2, with 8 bases matching TRBD1. This CDR3 has 16 residues. From germline, CDR1 is SGHVS and CDR2 FNYEAQ. J gave up 5 bases and V 5 bases, and 10 bases lay outside the gene matches. CDR3 sequence reads: CASSLGQGAETGELFF. CDR3 coding DNA: TGTGCCAGCAGCCTGGGGCAGGGGGCTGAAACCGGGGAGCTGTTTTTT.

This chain connects TRBV20-1 to TRBJ1-2; maybe TRBD1 (5 bases). The CDR3 is 14 residues long. V gave up 3 bases and J gave up 8 bases, with 19 bases separating them. Looked up from germline, CDR1 is DFQATT and CDR2 is SNEGSKA (reference sequence). CDR3 in DNA: TGCAGTGCTAGTGATTACGCGGGGGATGGGGGCTACACCTTC. Translation: CSASDYAGDGGYTF.

The CDR3 loop reads CASSSPLPGTGRHGYTF. CDR3 DNA: TGTGCCAGCAGCTCACCTCTACCCGGAACAGGGCGACATGGCTACACCTTC. This rearrangement joins TRBV5-4 to TRBJ1-2; a possible D gene is TRBD1 (6 bases). Germline lookup yields CDR1 SGHNT and CDR2 YYREEE (reference sequence). With 3 bases removed from V and 6 bases from J, the gap between germline ends came to 24 bases. The CDR3 length is 17 residues.

This clone was counted a few times. The CDR3 is CASSREAAGELFF. CDR3 coding DNA: TGTGCCAGCAGCCGAGAGGCGGCTGGGGAGCTGTTTTTT. The V and J genes are TRBV11-2 and TRBJ2-2, with unresolved D. V dropped 5 bases and J dropped 8 bases, with 12 bases sitting between them. This CDR3 contains 13 residues. Germline CDR1 is SGHAT and CDR2 is FQNNGV.

The chain joins TRBV5-6 to TRBJ1-3; D uncertain. The CDR3 length is 14 residues. Germline V gene lookup returns CDR1 SGHDT and CDR2 YYEEEE. V was shortened by 0 bases and J by 0 bases, with 4 bases between the two germline ends. DNA for the CDR3: TGTGCCAGCAGCTTGGTACTCTCTGGAAACACCATATATTTT. This translates into CASSLVLSGNTIYF.

V is TRBV11-2 and J is TRBJ2-7; possible D gene TRBD1, 7 bases. The V gene lost 4 bases and the J gene lost 4 bases, with 20 bases spanning the gap. The CDR3 loop spans 16 amino acids. Looked up from germline, CDR1 is SGHAT and CDR2 is FQNNGV. The CDR3 bases are TGTGCCAGCAGCTCACAAGACAGGGCGGGGAAATACGAGCAGTACTTC. Translated, it gives CASSSQDRAGKYEQYF.

The chain employs TRBV18 and TRBJ2-1; TRBD1 agrees at 8 bases. The CDR3 spans 13 residues. V was pared by 3 bases and J by 7 bases, with 2 bases of the junction left unmatched. CDR1 KGHSH and CDR2 LQKENI come from the germline V gene. The CDR3 sequence: CASSPQGANEQFF. The DNA for the CDR3 is TGTGCCAGCTCACCTCAGGGGGCGAATGAGCAGTTCTTC. Together with reference TRBV18 and TRBJ2-1, the CDR3 gives the full variable domain: NAGVMQNPRHLVRRRGQEARLRCSPMKGHSHVYWYRQLPEEGLKFMVYLQKENIIDESGMPKERFSAEFPKEGPSILRIQQVVRGDSAAYFCASSPQGANEQFFGPGTRLTVL.

This chain connects TRBV7-8 to TRBJ2-2; possibly TRBD2 for D (6 bases). The ends were cut back, 1 base at V and 5 bases at J, with 14 bases in the middle. Germline assignment: CDR1 SGHVS and CDR2 FQNEAQ. The CDR3 has 16 amino acids. Here the CDR3 DNA reads TGTGCCAGCAGCTTAGTTGGGGGGAGCCCGACCGGGGAGCTGTTTTTT. Translating it yields CASSLVGGSPTGELFF.

CDR3: CASSLGGPNEKLFF. CDR3 coding DNA: TGCGCCAGCAGCTTGGGGGGCCCTAATGAAAAACTGTTTTTT. The chain combines TRBV5-1 with TRBJ1-4; D may be TRBD1 (5 bases). The CDR3 is 14 residues long. CDR1 is SGHRS and CDR2 is YFSETQ in the germline V gene. Trimming cost V 0 bases and J 3 bases, with 6 bases left between them. Supplemented by reference TRBV5-1 and TRBJ1-4, the full variable domain reads KAGVTQTPRYLIKTRGQQVTLSCSPISGHRSVSWYQQTPGQGLQFLFEYFSETQRNKGNFPGRFSGRQFSNSRSEMNVSTLELGDSALYLCASSLGGPNEKLFFGSGTQLSVL.

The V call is TRBV15, the J call TRBJ2-7; TRBD1 aligns across 7 bases. Germline values: CDR1 LNHNV, CDR2 YYDKDF (reference sequence). V shed 1 base and J 2 bases; nucleotides not matched to a gene: 5. The CDR3 runs to 15 residues. The CDR3 nucleotides read TGTGCCACCAGCAGAGCTCAGGGGGTCGCCTACGAGCAGTACTTC. Amino acid sequence: CATSRAQGVAYEQYF.

V is TRBV19 and J is TRBJ2-7, with TRBD2 matching 10 bases. V was pared by 3 bases and J by 5 bases, with 7 bases of the junction left unmatched. This CDR3 is 15 amino acids long. Germline-derived CDR1 and CDR2 are LNHDA and SQIVND (reference sequence). In nucleotides, the CDR3 is TGTGCCAGTAGTATGAAGGGTCTAGCGGGAGACGAGCAGTACTTC. This translates into CASSMKGLAGDEQYF.

The rearrangement uses TRBV27 and TRBJ2-3; 11 bases map to TRBD2. J was trimmed by 0 bases and V by 7 bases; bases with no gene match: 6. Germline values: CDR1 MNHEY, CDR2 SMNVEV (reference sequence). This CDR3 is 16 amino acids long. CDR3 coding DNA: TGTGCCAGCACGACTAGCGGGGTAACTAGCACAGATACGCAGTATTTT. Amino acids: CASTTSGVTSTDTQYF.

This clone came up once. This sequence joins TRBV19 and TRBJ2-7; 7 bases are a match to TRBD1. Looked up from germline, CDR1 is LNHDA and CDR2 is SQIVND (reference sequence). J gave up 1 base and V 6 bases, and 6 bases lay outside the gene matches. The CDR3 is 14 residues long. CDR3 residues: CASSPGQLSYEQYF. CDR3 in DNA: TGTGCCAGTAGCCCGGGACAGCTATCCTACGAGCAGTACTTC.

The CDR3 bases are TGTGCCAGCAGCCCCAGGGGAAGAAATAGCAATCAGCCCCAGCATTTT. Translation gives CASSPRGRNSNQPQHF. J is TRBJ1-5 and V is TRBV7-8, with D maybe TRBD1 (6 bases). V lost 5 bases, J lost 0 bases, and 14 bases lay in between. The germline CDR1 and CDR2 sequences are SGHVS and FQNEAQ. The CDR3 spans 16 residues.

The chain combines TRBV6-2 or TRBV6-3 with TRBJ2-7; 11 bases agree with TRBD2. V dropped 5 bases and J dropped 3; count of bases not matched to a gene: 9. Germline V gene data show CDR1 as MNHEY and CDR2 as SVGEGT. This CDR3 is built from 16 residues. CDR3 in amino acids: CASSTLTSGTRYEQYF. CDR3 sequence (DNA): TGTGCCAGCAGTACTCTGACTAGCGGGACCCGCTACGAGCAGTACTTC.